This T cell receptor beta chain was sequenced for a study of shared clonotypes between healthy human individuals. On this clone itself: Its target is not known.

The authors loaded around 220 ng DNA, roughly 33,000 T cell genomes, into sorted-subset replicate PCRs. Libraries were prepared by immunoSEQ multiplex PCR; TCRdb keeps only in-frame clonotypes and omits some of them. The table lists approximately 710,000 clones, roughly 91% of them singletons. Germline V gene sequence: CDR1 SGHKS, CDR2 YYEKEE (reference sequence). This CDR3 is 14 amino acids long. Trimming shortened V by 0 bases and J by 4 bases, and 10 bases separated the two germline ends. Study-wide findings and caveats: Naive subsets usually exceeded memory subsets in estimated richness.

The sequence came from a man between 18 and 29 years old in good health. Some clones in this sample may be carry-over from other donors' samples. The sample consisted of memory CD8+ T cells from PBMCs. The subset: CD45RO+ cells pooled with CCR7-negative TemRA cells. The rearrangement links TRBV5-5 to TRBJ1-2; D possibly corresponds to TRBD1 (5 bases). CDR3 nucleotides: TGTGCCAGCAGCTTGGGTTCAGGGTCCTATGGCTACACCTTC. It encodes CASSLGSGSYGYTF.